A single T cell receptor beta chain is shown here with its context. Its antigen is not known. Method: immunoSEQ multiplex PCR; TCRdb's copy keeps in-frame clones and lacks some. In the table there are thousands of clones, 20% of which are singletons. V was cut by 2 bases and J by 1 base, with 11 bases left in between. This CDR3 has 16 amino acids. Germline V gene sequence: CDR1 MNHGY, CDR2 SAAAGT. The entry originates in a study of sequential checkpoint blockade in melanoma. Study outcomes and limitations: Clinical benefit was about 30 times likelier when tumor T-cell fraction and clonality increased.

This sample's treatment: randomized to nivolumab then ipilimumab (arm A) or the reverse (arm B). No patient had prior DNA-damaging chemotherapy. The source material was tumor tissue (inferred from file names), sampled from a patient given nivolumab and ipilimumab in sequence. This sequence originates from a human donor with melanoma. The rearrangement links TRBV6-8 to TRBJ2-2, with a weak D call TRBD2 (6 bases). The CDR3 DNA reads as TGTGCCAGCAGTTACCAACCGGGACTGAACACCGGGGAGCTGTTTTTT. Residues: CASSYQPGLNTGELFF.